This TCR beta chain was found in a study of cytomegalovirus exposure and HLA in healthy donors. Study-wide background: Most donors, about 82% of more than 300 genotyped, fell in the Caucasian-associated ancestry cluster.

PCR employed 60 Vbeta and 13 Jbeta primers. Using immunoSEQ multiplex PCR, the repertoire was profiled, and TCRdb retains in-frame clones only, with some absent. The data contain more than 95,000 clones, roughly 75% of them singletons. Germline CDR1 reads MGHRA; CDR2 reads YSYEKL. Trimming took off 4 bases at V and 4 bases at J, with 7 bases between the two ends. CDR3 size: 12 residues. The receptor's source is a man aged 25 to 40 in good health and CMV-seropositive. The rearrangement joins TRBV4-1 to TRBJ1-1; D is undetermined. The sample comprised PBMCs. The CDR3 sequence: CASSPAGTEAFF. CDR3 nucleotides: TGCGCCAGCAGCCCCGCGGGCACTGAAGCTTTCTTT.